This TCR beta chain was captured in a study of shared clonotypes between healthy human individuals. Study conclusions and caveats: About 5.2% was the fraction of naive CD4 clonotypes found shared across a handful of donors.

Comments on this clone: Its matching antigen is unknown.

Evenly divided among several immunoSEQ plates was the genomic DNA of each subset. Sorted-subset replicate PCRs used around 200 ng of genomic DNA. This amount corresponded to approximately 30,000 T cell genomes. Clones were sequenced by immunoSEQ multiplex PCR, and TCRdb holds only the in-frame ones, with some missing. In the table there are just over 2,000,000 clones, about 95% of which are singletons. Naive CD8 cells lacked CD45RO and underwent positive selection for CCR7, leaving out terminally differentiated effector memory CD45RA+ cells. Caucasian adults residing in Nashville, Tennessee made up all the donors. Trimming pared 7 bases from V and 4 bases from J, leaving 10 bases between. The CDR3 has 11 residues. The germline gives CDR1 SQVTM, CDR2 ANQGSEA.

What was sequenced was naive CD8+ T cells sorted from blood. The sequence was collected from a man aged 18-30 years in good health. V gene TRBV29-1 combines with J gene TRBJ2-5; no clear D. The CDR3: CSAISLETQYF. CDR3 coding DNA: TGCAGCGCTATCAGCCTAGAGACCCAGTACTTC.